The clone carrying this TCR beta chain was counted once. Its specificity is not known. This sample stems from a study of T cell responses to AZD1222 COVID-19 vaccine. Overall study results and limits: The study found vaccine-associated CD4 TCRs spanning spike, dominant at 160-218 and 743-854. Samples come after the peak T cell response, not at day 14.

In germline, CDR1 is LGHNA, CDR2 YSLEER. V shed 0 bases and J shed 4 bases, with 6 bases lying between them. The CDR3 totals 13 residues. The assay was immunoSEQ multiplex PCR, and TCRdb's table has in-frame clones only and misses some. The top ten clones hold 1.5% to 2% of a sample with around 140,000 clones, 90% of them seen once. The sample here was peripheral blood, taken on day 0 of AZD1222 vaccination. The V and J genes are TRBV4-3 and TRBJ1-1, with D perhaps TRBD1 (5 bases). The receptor was isolated from an adult in good health. The CDR3: CASSQDQGTEAFF. The CDR3, as DNA: TGCGCCAGCAGCCAAGACCAGGGCACTGAAGCTTTCTTT.